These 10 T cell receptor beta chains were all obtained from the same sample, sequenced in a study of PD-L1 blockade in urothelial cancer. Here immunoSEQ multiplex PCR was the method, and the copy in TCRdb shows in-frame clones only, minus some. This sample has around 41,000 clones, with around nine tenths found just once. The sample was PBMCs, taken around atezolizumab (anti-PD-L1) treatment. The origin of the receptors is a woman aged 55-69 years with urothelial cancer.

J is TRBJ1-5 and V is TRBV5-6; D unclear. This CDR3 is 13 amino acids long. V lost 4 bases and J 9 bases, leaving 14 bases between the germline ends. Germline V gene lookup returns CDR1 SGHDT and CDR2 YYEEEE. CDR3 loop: CASSQDYRGPQHF. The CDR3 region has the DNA TGTGCCAGCAGCCAAGACTACAGAGGGCCCCAGCATTTT.

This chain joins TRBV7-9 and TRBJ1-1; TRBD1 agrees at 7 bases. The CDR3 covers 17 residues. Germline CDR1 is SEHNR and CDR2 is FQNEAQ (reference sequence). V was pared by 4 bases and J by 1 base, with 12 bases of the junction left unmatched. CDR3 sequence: CASSYNLYRGENTEAFF. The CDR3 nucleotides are TGTGCCAGCAGCTATAATTTATACAGGGGCGAGAACACTGAAGCTTTCTTT. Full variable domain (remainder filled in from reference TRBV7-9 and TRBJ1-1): DTGVSQNPRHKITKRGQNVTFRCDPISEHNRLYWYRQTLGQGPEFLTYFQNEAQLEKSRLLSDRFSAERPKGSFSTLEIQRTEQGDSAMYLCASSYNLYRGENTEAFFGQGTRLTVV.

DNA of the CDR3: TGTGCCAGCAGCCTCCGGGACTCCTATGGCTACACCTTC. Amino acid sequence: CASSLRDSYGYTF. The genes are TRBV7-9 and TRBJ1-2, with D possibly TRBD1 on 5 matching bases. The CDR3 has 13 amino acids. V dropped 5 bases and J dropped 4 bases, with 11 bases sitting between them. Per germline, CDR1 SEHNR and CDR2 FQNEAQ (reference sequence).

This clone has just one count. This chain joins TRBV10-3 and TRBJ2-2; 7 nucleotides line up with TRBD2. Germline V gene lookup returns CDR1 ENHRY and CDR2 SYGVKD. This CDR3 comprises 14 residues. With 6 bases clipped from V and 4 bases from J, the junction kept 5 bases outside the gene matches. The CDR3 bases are TGTGCCATCAGAACCACTAGCGTCACCGGGGAGCTGTTTTTT. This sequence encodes CAIRTTSVTGELFF.

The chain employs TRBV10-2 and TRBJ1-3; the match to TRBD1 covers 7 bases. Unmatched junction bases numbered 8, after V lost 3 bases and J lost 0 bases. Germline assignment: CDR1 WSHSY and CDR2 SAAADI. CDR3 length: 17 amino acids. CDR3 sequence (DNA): TGCGCCAGCAGTGACGAGGGACAGAGTTACTCTGGAAACACCATATATTTT. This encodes CASSDEGQSYSGNTIYF.

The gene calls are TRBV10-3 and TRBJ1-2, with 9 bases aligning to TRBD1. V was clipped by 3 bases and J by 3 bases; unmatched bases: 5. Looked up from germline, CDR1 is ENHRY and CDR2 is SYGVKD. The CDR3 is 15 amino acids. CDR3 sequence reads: CAISDRQGEYYGYTF. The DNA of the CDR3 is TGTGCCATCAGTGATCGACAGGGGGAATACTATGGCTACACCTTC.

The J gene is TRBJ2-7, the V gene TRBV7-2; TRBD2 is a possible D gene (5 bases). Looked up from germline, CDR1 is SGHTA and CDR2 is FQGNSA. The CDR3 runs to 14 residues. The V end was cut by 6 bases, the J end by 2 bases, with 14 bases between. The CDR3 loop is CASSVPSLTYEQYF. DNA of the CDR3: TGTGCCAGCAGTGTCCCTAGCTTAACCTACGAGCAGTACTTC.

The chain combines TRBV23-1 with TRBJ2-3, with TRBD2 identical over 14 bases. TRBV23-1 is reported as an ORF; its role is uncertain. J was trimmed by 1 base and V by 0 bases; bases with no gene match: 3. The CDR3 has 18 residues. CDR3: CASSQSTSGRAGTDTQYF. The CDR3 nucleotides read TGCGCCAGCAGTCAATCGACTAGCGGGAGGGCCGGCACAGATACGCAGTATTTT.

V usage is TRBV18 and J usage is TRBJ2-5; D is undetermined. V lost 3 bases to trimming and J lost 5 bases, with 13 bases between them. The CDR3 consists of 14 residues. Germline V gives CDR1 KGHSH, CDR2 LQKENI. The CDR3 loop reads CASSPPTLRETQYF. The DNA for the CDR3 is TGTGCCAGCTCACCCCCGACCTTGAGGGAGACCCAGTACTTC.

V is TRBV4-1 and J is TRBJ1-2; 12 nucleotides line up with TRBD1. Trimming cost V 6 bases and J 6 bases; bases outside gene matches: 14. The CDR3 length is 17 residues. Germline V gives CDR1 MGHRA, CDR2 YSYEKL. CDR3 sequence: CASRSIYRDRGHNGYTF. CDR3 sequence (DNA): TGCGCCAGCAGATCCATTTACCGGGACAGGGGGCATAATGGCTACACCTTC.